This T cell receptor (beta chain) was profiled in a study of T-cell reconstitution after alpha-beta-depleted transplantation in children. It was with unique molecular identifiers that the TCRbeta library was prepared. TCRdb recomputed calls from the PCR reads with MiXCR, one row per CDR3 protein. The table records some 500,000 distinct CDR3 sequences, approximately 29% of them present only once. The CDR3 is made up of 15 amino acids. Germline lookup yields CDR1 SEHNR and CDR2 FQNEAQ (reference sequence). Trimming cost V 2 bases and J 7 bases; bases outside gene matches: 8. This receptor was obtained from a human donor who donated a stem cell graft to a child with aplastic anemia. The rearrangement links TRBV7-9 to TRBJ1-2, with 9 nucleotides matching TRBD1. The sequencing here drew on PBMCs from the stem cell graft donor, taken from the stem cell graft. The CDR3 DNA reads TGTGCCAGCAGCTTAAGCCCGGGACAGGGTGGTGGCTACACCTTC. Translated, it gives CASSLSPGQGGGYTF.